One sample yielded the 28 T cell receptor beta chains listed below, sequenced in a study of shared clonotypes between healthy human individuals. Profiled with immunoSEQ multiplex PCR; TCRdb holds only in-frame clones, not every one. In the table there are 560,000 or so clones, 90% to 97% of which are singletons. CD45RO-negative, CCR7-positively selected cells formed the naive CD8 fraction, excluding terminally differentiated effector memory CD45RA+ cells. Sequencing used naive CD8+ T cells sorted from blood. The receptors derive from a woman in her thirties in good health.

The gene calls are TRBV19 and TRBJ2-1; 7 positions agree with TRBD1. This CDR3 contains 13 residues. Germline values: CDR1 LNHDA, CDR2 SQIVND (reference sequence). J gave up 5 bases and V 10 bases, and 8 bases lay outside the gene matches. CDR3 sequence reads: CATRQGWDNEQFF. CDR3 sequence (DNA): TGTGCCACGAGACAGGGTTGGGACAATGAGCAGTTCTTC.

V usage is TRBV4-3 and J usage is TRBJ2-7, with D uncertain. The ends were cut back, 0 bases at V and 2 bases at J, with 5 bases in the middle. This CDR3 has 13 residues. Germline loops: CDR1 LGHNA, CDR2 YSLEER. The CDR3 region is CASSQEITYEQYF. CDR3 nucleotides: TGCGCCAGCAGCCAAGAGATCACCTACGAGCAGTACTTC.

The chain links TRBV27 to TRBJ1-1; D remains unclear. This CDR3 is 13 amino acids long. The germline CDR1 and CDR2 sequences are MNHEY and SMNVEV (reference sequence). V dropped 2 bases and J dropped 12 bases, with 16 bases sitting between them. The CDR3 coding sequence is TGTGCCAGCAGTTTAAGGACTGGCATGTCTACTTTCTTT. It is translated as CASSLRTGMSTFF.

Comment on this clone: Within the sample, other DNA sequences also encode this same CDR3. The chain employs TRBV27 and TRBJ2-5; D tentatively reads TRBD1 or TRBD2 (5 bases each). The J call may be mistaken, given a closer DNA end match to TRBJ2-7. This CDR3 contains 13 residues. Germline V gene lookup returns CDR1 MNHEY and CDR2 SMNVEV (reference sequence). This CDR3 reads CASSRTTSYEQYF. CDR3 nucleotide sequence: TGTGCCAGCAGCCGGACAACTAGTTACGAGCAGTACTTC.

This clone was observed once. The V call is TRBV20-1, the J call TRBJ2-7; a possible D gene is TRBD2 (6 bases). The CDR3 runs 11 residues. Trimming took off 6 bases at V and 7 bases at J, with 13 bases between the two ends. The germline V gene has CDR1 DFQATT and CDR2 SNEGSKA (reference sequence). The CDR3 region is CSADLGREQYF. Here the CDR3 DNA reads TGCAGTGCGGACCTCGGGAGAGAGCAGTACTTC.

V is TRBV14 and J is TRBJ2-7; 10 bases line up with TRBD1. This CDR3 has 13 amino acids. J lost 6 bases, V lost 5 bases, and 4 bases had no gene match. Germline CDR1 SGHDN, CDR2 FVKESK. The chain's CDR3 is CASSYGTGVEQYF. The CDR3, as DNA: TGTGCCAGCAGCTACGGGACAGGGGTCGAGCAGTACTTC.

This chain uses TRBV27 with TRBJ1-6; D remains ambiguous. Germline assignment: CDR1 MNHEY and CDR2 SMNVEV (reference sequence). This CDR3 has 15 amino acids. Trimming removed 6 bases from V and 0 bases from J, with 9 bases in between. The CDR3 loop is CASRAESSYNSPLHF. The CDR3 DNA sequence: TGTGCCAGCAGGGCAGAAAGCTCCTATAATTCACCCCTCCACTTT.

The rearrangement joins TRBV7-9 to TRBJ2-7, with TRBD2 identical over 9 bases. The CDR3 runs to 15 residues. V lost 2 bases and J lost 3; bases outside the gene matches: 5. Germline lookup yields CDR1 SEHNR and CDR2 FQNEAQ (reference sequence). CDR3 in amino acids: CASSLIAGVDYEQYF. The CDR3 DNA reads as TGTGCCAGCAGCTTAATAGCGGGAGTCGACTACGAGCAGTACTTC.

The chain recombines TRBV27 with TRBJ2-3, with D maybe TRBD1 (6 bases). Germline V gene lookup returns CDR1 MNHEY and CDR2 SMNVEV (reference sequence). CDR3 length: 15 residues. Trimming left V 3 bases short and J 5 bases short, with 15 bases between. The CDR3 loop is CASSFHLGGEDTQYF. The DNA for the CDR3 is TGTGCCAGCAGTTTTCATCTAGGGGGTGAAGATACGCAGTATTTT.

V is TRBV7-9 and J is TRBJ2-7; the match to TRBD1 covers 9 bases. Germline lookup yields CDR1 SEHNR and CDR2 FQNEAQ (reference sequence). The trim removed 5 bases at V and 4 bases at J, leaving 9 bases unmatched. The length of the CDR3 is 15 residues. The CDR3 nucleotides are TGTGCCAGCAGCCCCGGACAGGGGACGTTGTACGAGCAGTACTTC. Encoded protein: CASSPGQGTLYEQYF.

V and J are TRBV14 and TRBJ2-7, with 9 bases that match TRBD1. The V gene end was trimmed by 1 base and the J gene end by 1 base; junction bases not matched to a gene: 5. The CDR3 loop spans 16 amino acids. CDR1 SGHDN and CDR2 FVKESK come from the germline V gene. The CDR3 loop reads CASSQVAGTGSYEQYF. The CDR3 nucleotides are TGTGCCAGCAGCCAAGTAGCCGGGACAGGGTCCTACGAGCAGTACTTC. Based on the CDR3 plus reference TRBV14 and TRBJ2-7, the full variable domain is EAGVTQFPSHSVIEKGQTVTLRCDPISGHDNLYWYRRVMGKEIKFLLHFVKESKQDESGMPNNRFLAERTGGTYSTLKVQPAELEDSGVYFCASSQVAGTGSYEQYFGPGTRLTVT.

The chain links TRBV2 to TRBJ2-7; 10 bases agree with TRBD2. With 5 bases clipped from V and 7 bases from J, the junction kept 5 bases outside the gene matches. Germline loops: CDR1 SNHLY, CDR2 FYNNEI. The CDR3 loop spans 13 amino acids. The CDR3 sequence is CASSPSLAGEQYF. CDR3 sequence (DNA): TGTGCCAGCAGTCCGTCACTAGCGGGAGAGCAGTACTTC.

With regard to this clone: Other nucleotide sequences in the sample specify the same CDR3. The chain joins TRBV27 to TRBJ2-7; D may be TRBD1 (5 bases). Trimming shortened V by 3 bases and J by 4 bases, and 10 bases separated the two germline ends. Germline V gives CDR1 MNHEY, CDR2 SMNVEV (reference sequence). The length of the CDR3 is 13 residues. CDR3 nucleotides: TGTGCCAGCAGTTTTGGTCAGGGATACGAGCAGTACTTC. It codes for CASSFGQGYEQYF.

V is TRBV30 and J is TRBJ2-1; no firm D call. The CDR3 totals 12 residues. Trimming removed 1 base at V and 2 bases at J, with 3 bases between. Germline lookup yields CDR1 GTSNPN and CDR2 SVGIG (reference sequence). The CDR3 loop is CAWSDAYNEQFF. In nucleotides, the CDR3 is TGTGCCTGGAGTGACGCCTACAATGAGCAGTTCTTC.

The rearrangement uses TRBV27 and TRBJ2-2; 16 bases line up with TRBD2. The CDR3 is 18 amino acids. From germline, CDR1 is MNHEY and CDR2 SMNVEV (reference sequence). The ends lost 6 bases at V and 4 bases at J; junction bases unmatched: 8. The DNA for the CDR3 is TGTGCCAGCAGCGATGGGACTAGCGGGAGGGGTGGCACCGGGGAGCTGTTTTTT. Translated: CASSDGTSGRGGTGELFF.

The J gene is TRBJ1-2, the V gene TRBV19; TRBD1 matches at 7 bases. Germline V gene lookup returns CDR1 LNHDA and CDR2 SQIVND (reference sequence). This CDR3 is 15 amino acids long. Trimming cost V 5 bases and J 4 bases; bases outside gene matches: 10. This CDR3 is CASSLTGRPSYGYTF. The CDR3 region has the DNA TGTGCCAGTAGTTTGACAGGGCGACCCTCCTATGGCTACACCTTC.

This chain links TRBV7-9 with TRBJ1-3, with D possibly matching TRBD1 (5 bases). Germline CDR1 is SEHNR and CDR2 is FQNEAQ (reference sequence). The CDR3 is 15 amino acids. The ends were cut back, 5 bases at V and 3 bases at J, with 14 bases in the middle. CDR3 nucleotide sequence: TGTGCCAGCAGCCCTGGGACGGGCCATGGAAACACCATATATTTT. Residues: CASSPGTGHGNTIYF.

The CDR3 nucleotides read TGTGCCAGCAGTTCAAGGGGCGGGCGGGACCATTATAGCAATCAGCCCCAGCATTTT. It is translated as CASSSRGGRDHYSNQPQHF. V is TRBV28 and J is TRBJ1-5; D perhaps matches TRBD1 (5 bases). The V and J ends lost 4 bases and 0 bases respectively, with 22 bases between them. This CDR3 region has 19 residues. Looked up from germline, CDR1 is MDHEN and CDR2 is SYDVKM.

J is TRBJ2-1 and V is TRBV4-1; 8 nucleotides line up with TRBD1. The CDR3 runs to 16 residues. Unmatched junction bases numbered 10, after V lost 3 bases and J lost 6 bases. Germline lookup yields CDR1 MGHRA and CDR2 YSYEKL. The CDR3 loop is CASSQTPGQGTNEQFF. CDR3 nucleotides: TGCGCCAGCAGCCAGACGCCCGGACAGGGAACCAATGAGCAGTTCTTC.

The rearrangement links TRBV28 to TRBJ2-5, with D tentatively TRBD2 (6 bases). The CDR3 has 16 amino acids. V lost 5 bases to trimming and J lost 3 bases, with 19 bases between them. The germline V gene encodes CDR1 MDHEN and CDR2 SYDVKM. Written as DNA, the CDR3 is TGTGCCAGCAGTAGCCCGGGGGAGAACCTAGAAGAGACCCAGTACTTC. Its translation is CASSSPGENLEETQYF. Full variable domain (remainder filled in from reference TRBV28 and TRBJ2-5): DVKVTQSSRYLVKRTGEKVFLECVQDMDHENMFWYRQDPGLGLRLIYFSYDVKMKEKGDIPEGYSVSREKKERFSLILESASTNQTSMYLCASSSPGENLEETQYFGPGTRLLVL.

As concerns this clone: The same CDR3 can be traced to other DNA sequences in this sample. The V and J genes are TRBV28 and TRBJ1-5; D unresolved. Germline V gene data show CDR1 as MDHEN and CDR2 as SYDVKM. This CDR3 contains 14 residues. DNA of the CDR3: TGTGCGGGTCGGGAGGGCTATAGCAATCAGCCCCAGCATTTT. Protein sequence: CAGREGYSNQPQHF.

The chain employs TRBV13 and TRBJ1-2; tentative D call: TRBD1 (6 bases). Germline loops: CDR1 PRHDT, CDR2 FYEKMQ (reference sequence). The ends were cut back, 0 bases at V and 7 bases at J, with 15 bases in the middle. This CDR3 is built from 15 residues. The chain's CDR3 is CASSLGGGPTSGYTF. The CDR3 DNA sequence: TGTGCCAGCAGCTTAGGTGGGGGGCCTACCAGTGGCTACACCTTC.

The rearrangement uses TRBV29-1 and TRBJ2-7; maybe TRBD2 (6 bases). The ends were cut back, 3 bases at V and 4 bases at J, with 19 bases in the middle. Germline V CDR1 and CDR2: SQVTM, ANQGSEA. CDR3 length: 15 amino acids. The CDR3: CSVEPGGAGRYEQYF. The CDR3 DNA reads TGCAGCGTTGAGCCGGGCGGGGCAGGGAGGTACGAGCAGTACTTC.

The chain joins TRBV6-6 to TRBJ2-7; 9 nucleotides match TRBD1. The CDR3 is 14 residues long. Germline CDR1 reads MNHNY; CDR2 reads SVGAGI (reference sequence). V lost 4 bases, J lost 2 bases, and 3 bases stayed unmatched. The CDR3 loop reads CASSSGTGPYEQYF. The CDR3 DNA is TGTGCCAGCAGTTCCGGGACAGGGCCCTACGAGCAGTACTTC.

For this clone: Because the CDR3's place on the DNA is in doubt, the DNA is left out and the CDR3 is given as listed by TCRdb. CDR3 in amino acids: CASSFGQGNGYTF. The chain employs TRBV28 and TRBJ1-2; no DNA check was done on the table's D call, TRBD1. Germline CDR1 reads MDHEN; CDR2 reads SYDVKM. The CDR3 spans 13 residues, counting both ends.

The chain couples TRBV2 to TRBJ1-4, with 9 bases identical to TRBD1. Trimming at V came to 3 bases and at J to 7 bases, leaving 6 bases not matched to a gene. The CDR3 has 15 residues. Germline V gene lookup returns CDR1 SNHLY and CDR2 FYNNEI. The CDR3: CASSDLQGASEKLFF. CDR3 sequence (DNA): TGTGCCAGCAGTGACCTACAGGGGGCGAGTGAAAAACTGTTTTTT.

This chain joins TRBV29-1 and TRBJ2-1; 13 bases fit TRBD2. This CDR3 region has 15 residues. J lost 5 bases, V lost 6 bases, and 7 bases had no gene match. Germline V gene data show CDR1 as SQVTM and CDR2 as ANQGSEA. Here the CDR3 reads CSVEGLAGRDNEQFF. In nucleotides, the CDR3 is TGCAGCGTAGAGGGACTAGCGGGAAGGGACAATGAGCAGTTCTTC.

The sample holds one count of this clone. The genes are TRBV9 and TRBJ2-7, with 8 bases that match TRBD1. V lost 3 bases, J lost 7 bases, and 9 bases stayed unmatched. The CDR3 totals 14 residues. CDR1 and CDR2 from the germline V gene are SGDLS and YYNGEE. DNA for the CDR3: TGTGCCAGCAGCGCGGACAGGGACGAGTGGGAGCAGTACTTC. Residues: CASSADRDEWEQYF.